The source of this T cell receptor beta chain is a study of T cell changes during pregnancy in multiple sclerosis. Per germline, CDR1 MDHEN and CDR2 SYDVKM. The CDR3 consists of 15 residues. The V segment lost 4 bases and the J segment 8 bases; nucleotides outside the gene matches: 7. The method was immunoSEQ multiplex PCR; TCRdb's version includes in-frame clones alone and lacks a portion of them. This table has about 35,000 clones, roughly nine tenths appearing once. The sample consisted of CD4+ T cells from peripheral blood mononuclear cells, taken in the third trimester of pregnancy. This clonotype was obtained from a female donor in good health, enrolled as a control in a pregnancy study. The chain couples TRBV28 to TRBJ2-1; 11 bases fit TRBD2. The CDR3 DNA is TGTGCCAGCAGTTCTGTAGCGGGGGGGGTCTATGAGCAGTTCTTC. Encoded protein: CASSSVAGGVYEQFF.